Shown below are 24 T cell receptor beta chains from a single sample sequenced in a study of T cells in localized non-small cell lung cancer. The data were produced by immunoSEQ multiplex PCR, yet TCRdb's version contains in-frame clones alone and is incomplete. The profile covers about 52,000 clones, with just over 85% appearing a single time and 18% taken by the ten largest. Material: peripheral blood, obtained before any cancer treatment. The receptors were sampled from a male donor aged 60 or over with stage III squamous cell lung carcinoma.

The chain carries TRBV4-3 and TRBJ1-2, with unresolved D. V was cut by 1 base and J by 2 bases, with 11 bases left in between. There are 15 residues in the CDR3. The germline V gene encodes CDR1 LGHNA and CDR2 YSLEER. CDR3 in amino acids: CASSQGVGTNYGYTF. DNA of the CDR3: TGCGCCAGCAGCCAAGGGGTCGGAACAAACTATGGCTACACCTTC.

The chain uses TRBV7-2 and TRBJ2-7; D ambiguous. CDR1 and CDR2 from the germline V gene are SGHTA and FQGNSA. V shed 4 bases and J shed 3 bases, with 13 bases lying between them. This CDR3 contains 14 residues. The CDR3 nucleotides are TGTGCCAGCAGCTCGGTGGGGATTCGCTACGAGCAGTACTTC. Residues: CASSSVGIRYEQYF.

The chain recombines TRBV18 with TRBJ2-1; a possible D gene is TRBD1 (6 bases). V was clipped by 4 bases and J by 7 bases, with 17 bases between them. This CDR3 region has 15 residues. Germline-derived CDR1 and CDR2 are KGHSH and LQKENI. Here the CDR3 DNA reads TGTGCCAGCTCACTTCAGGGGACCCCCAGGAATGAGCAGTTCTTC. It translates to CASSLQGTPRNEQFF.

This chain links TRBV19 with TRBJ2-7, with D possibly TRBD2 on 6 matching bases. Trimming took off 6 bases at V and 5 bases at J, with 14 bases between the two ends. Looked up from germline, CDR1 is LNHDA and CDR2 is SQIVND (reference sequence). The CDR3 has 13 amino acids. CDR3 in amino acids: CASSGREGNEQYF. CDR3 nucleotides: TGTGCCAGTAGCGGGAGAGAGGGCAACGAGCAGTACTTC.

The chain carries TRBV29-1 and TRBJ2-3; D unclear. This CDR3 region has 12 residues. Germline CDR1 and CDR2: SQVTM and ANQGSEA. Trimming shortened V by 4 bases and J by 4 bases, and 9 bases separated the two germline ends. The CDR3 here is CSVVKEADTQYF. CDR3 bases: TGCAGCGTTGTCAAAGAGGCAGATACGCAGTATTTT.

A few counts support this clone. This sequence joins TRBV6-1 and TRBJ2-7, with D perhaps matching TRBD1 (6 bases). This CDR3 region has 16 residues. The V and J ends lost 1 base and 0 bases respectively, with 13 bases between them. Germline values: CDR1 MNHNS, CDR2 SASEGT. This chain's CDR3 is CASSEVGQRNSYEQYF. The CDR3 nucleotides read TGTGCCAGCAGTGAAGTAGGACAGAGGAACTCCTACGAGCAGTACTTC.

The chain combines TRBV19 with TRBJ1-1; no definite D call. V was trimmed by 5 bases and J by 0 bases, leaving 13 bases between them. The CDR3 totals 15 residues. CDR1 LNHDA and CDR2 SQIVND come from the germline V gene (reference sequence). The CDR3 loop is CASSSRPRLNTEAFF. As DNA, the CDR3 is TGTGCCAGTAGTTCGCGACCTAGGCTGAACACTGAAGCTTTCTTT.

This chain connects TRBV6-5 to TRBJ2-7, with a weak D call TRBD2 (6 bases). CDR3 length equals 15 residues. V was cut by 6 bases and J by 6 bases, with 21 bases left in between. CDR1 is MNHEY and CDR2 is SVGAGI in the germline V gene. The CDR3 sequence is CASRTPRAMGGEQYF. The CDR3 nucleotides are TGTGCCAGCAGAACCCCCCGTGCTATGGGGGGCGAGCAGTACTTC.

CDR3 loop: CASSPGSYQETQYF. CDR3 sequence (DNA): TGTGCCAGCAGCCCCGGGTCGTACCAAGAGACCCAGTACTTC. The chain employs TRBV14 and TRBJ2-5; D not certain. Germline V gene data show CDR1 as SGHDN and CDR2 as FVKESK. The CDR3 spans 14 residues. V was pared by 4 bases and J by 0 bases, with 9 bases between.

This chain links TRBV5-1 with TRBJ2-7, with D perhaps TRBD1 or TRBD2 (5 bases each). V was clipped by 0 bases and J by 4 bases, with 11 bases between them. The CDR3 is made up of 14 amino acids. Germline loops: CDR1 SGHRS, CDR2 YFSETQ. The CDR3: CASSLDNGGYEQYF. CDR3 nucleotides: TGCGCCAGCAGCTTGGACAATGGGGGTTACGAGCAGTACTTC.

This sequence joins TRBV10-3 and TRBJ2-1; 11 bases match TRBD2. V lost 0 bases and J lost 3; bases outside the gene matches: 4. The germline CDR1 and CDR2 sequences are ENHRY and SYGVKD. The length of the CDR3 is 17 residues. The CDR3 DNA follows: TGTGCCATCAGTGAGTCTTCCGGGACTAGCGGCTACAATGAGCAGTTCTTC. Protein: CAISESSGTSGYNEQFF.

The V and J genes are TRBV29-1 and TRBJ1-2; 9 nucleotides line up with TRBD1. Germline values: CDR1 SQVTM, CDR2 ANQGSEA. V dropped 6 bases and J dropped 0; count of bases not matched to a gene: 8. The CDR3 consists of 15 residues. The CDR3 DNA reads TGCAGCGTCATCGGGACAGGGACAACTAACTATGGCTACACCTTC. Translating gives CSVIGTGTTNYGYTF.

This clone was picked up a small number of times. The rearrangement joins TRBV7-3 to TRBJ2-5, with 9 bases fitting TRBD2. The germline CDR1 and CDR2 sequences are SGHTA and FQGTGA. The V segment lost 5 bases and the J segment 10 bases; nucleotides outside the gene matches: 17. The CDR3 consists of 16 residues. The CDR3: CASSPSSGGGGQYQYF. In DNA form, the CDR3 reads TGTGCCAGCAGCCCCAGTAGCGGGGGAGGAGGGCAGTACCAGTACTTC.

The chain carries TRBV6-6 and TRBJ2-5; D gene ambiguous. The J call is doubtful: the DNA matches TRBJ2-7 better. This CDR3 is built from 13 residues. Germline CDR1 MNHNY, CDR2 SVGAGI (reference sequence). The DNA of the CDR3 is TGTGCCAGCAGCTCATGGGACTCCTACGAGCAGTACTTC. Amino acid sequence: CASSSWDSYEQYF.

The V gene is TRBV19, the J gene TRBJ1-1; D is unresolved. The ends were cut back, 7 bases at V and 0 bases at J, with 9 bases in the middle. Germline CDR1 LNHDA, CDR2 SQIVND (reference sequence). The CDR3 loop spans 13 amino acids. The CDR3 loop reads CASTRQVNTEAFF. The CDR3 coding sequence is TGTGCCAGTACTAGGCAGGTGAACACTGAAGCTTTCTTT. Using reference TRBV19 and TRBJ1-1 for the parts outside the CDR3, the full variable domain is DGGITQSPKYLFRKEGQNVTLSCEQNLNHDAMYWYRQDPGQGLRLIYYSQIVNDFQKGDIAEGYSVSREKKESFPLTVTSAQKNPTAFYLCASTRQVNTEAFFGQGTRLTVV.

This clone was seen more than once but under ten times. The chain carries TRBV2 and TRBJ2-7, with 7 bases aligning to TRBD1. The CDR3 runs to 13 residues. Trimming removed 7 bases from V and 2 bases from J; junction bases left unmatched: 5. Germline V lookup: CDR1 SNHLY, CDR2 FYNNEI. As DNA, the CDR3 is TGTGCCAGCAAGATAGACAGGGCCTACGAGCAGTACTTC. The encoded protein is CASKIDRAYEQYF.

CDR3 in DNA: TGTGCCAGCAGTCGTCCCGGGACAGGGGTCCAGGAGCAGTTCTTC. This encodes CASSRPGTGVQEQFF. The genes are TRBV27 and TRBJ2-1; 10 nucleotides align to TRBD1. J gave up 10 bases and V 5 bases, and 11 bases lay outside the gene matches. CDR1 is MNHEY and CDR2 is SMNVEV in the germline V gene (reference sequence). This CDR3 is 15 amino acids long.

This clone has a handful of counts. The J gene is TRBJ1-1, the V gene TRBV18; D uncertain. The CDR3 has 15 residues. Germline V gives CDR1 KGHSH, CDR2 LQKENI. Trimming took off 3 bases at V and 0 bases at J, with 11 bases between the two ends. The CDR3 loop reads CASSPFDRMNTEAFF. The CDR3 DNA reads TGTGCCAGCTCACCTTTTGACCGGATGAACACTGAAGCTTTCTTT.

The chain couples TRBV6-1 to TRBJ2-7; 9 nucleotides match TRBD1. Germline V CDR1 and CDR2: MNHNS, SASEGT. The CDR3 is made up of 15 amino acids. J gave up 5 bases and V 2 bases, and 7 bases lay outside the gene matches. CDR3 sequence (DNA): TGTGCCAGCAGTGAAAGAGGGACAGGGAGGAACGAGCAGTACTTC. Its translation is CASSERGTGRNEQYF.

This clone was counted once. The chain links TRBV5-1 to TRBJ1-1; D is possibly TRBD1 (6 bases). The V end was cut by 6 bases, the J end by 4 bases, with 19 bases between. Germline values: CDR1 SGHRS, CDR2 YFSETQ. The CDR3 sequence is 15 residues long. CDR3 bases: TGCGCCAGCACTATCGACAGGCCCCTGGGCACTGAAGCTTTCTTT. Protein: CASTIDRPLGTEAFF.

This sequence joins TRBV6-5 and TRBJ2-7, with 8 positions matching TRBD1. The CDR3 consists of 15 residues. V trimming: 5 bases; J trimming: 4 bases; junction bases outside the gene matches: 10. CDR1 is MNHEY, CDR2 SVGAGI, per germline. CDR3 coding DNA: TGTGCCAGCAGTCCCTGGACAGGGATAGGTTACGAGCAGTACTTC. This gives the protein CASSPWTGIGYEQYF.

The V gene is TRBV7-6, the J gene TRBJ1-2; D unresolved. Germline CDR1 SGHVS, CDR2 FNYEAQ. The ends were cut back, 1 base at V and 2 bases at J, with 17 bases in the middle. The CDR3 length is 17 residues. The CDR3 here is CASSLVSSAIGNYGYTF. The CDR3 DNA reads TGTGCCAGCAGCTTAGTGTCTTCGGCTATAGGGAACTATGGCTACACCTTC.

V and J are TRBV10-3 and TRBJ1-1; 9 bases map to TRBD1. Germline V lookup: CDR1 ENHRY, CDR2 SYGVKD. V gave up 6 bases and J gave up 0 bases; unmatched junction bases: 8. The CDR3 sequence is 16 residues long. This chain's CDR3 is CAISAGQGLMNTEAFF. The DNA of the CDR3 is TGTGCCATCAGCGCCGGACAGGGGCTTATGAACACTGAAGCTTTCTTT.

The rearrangement links TRBV28 to TRBJ1-5; D not certain. The CDR3 covers 13 residues. Trimming removed 1 base from V and 5 bases from J, with 6 bases in between. In germline, CDR1 is MDHEN, CDR2 SYDVKM. The CDR3 spells CASSLSLYQPQHF. The CDR3 coding sequence is TGTGCCAGCAGTTTATCCCTATATCAGCCCCAGCATTTT.